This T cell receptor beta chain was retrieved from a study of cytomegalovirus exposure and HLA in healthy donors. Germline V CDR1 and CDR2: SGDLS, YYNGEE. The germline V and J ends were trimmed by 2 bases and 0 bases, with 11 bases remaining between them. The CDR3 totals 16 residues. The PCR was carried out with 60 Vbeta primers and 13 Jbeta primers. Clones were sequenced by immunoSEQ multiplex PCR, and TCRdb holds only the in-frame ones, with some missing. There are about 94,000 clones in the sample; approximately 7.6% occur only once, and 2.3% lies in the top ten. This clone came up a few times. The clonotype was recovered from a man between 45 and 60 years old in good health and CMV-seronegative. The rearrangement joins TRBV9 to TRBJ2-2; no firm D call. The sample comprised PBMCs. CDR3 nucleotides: TGTGCCAGCAGCGTTGAATTACTCCCGAACACCGGGGAGCTGTTTTTT. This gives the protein CASSVELLPNTGELFF. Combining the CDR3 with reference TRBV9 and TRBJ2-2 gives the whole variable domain DSGVTQTPKHLITATGQRVTLRCSPRSGDLSVYWYQQSLDQGLQFLIQYYNGEERAKGNILERFSAQQFPDLHSELNLSSLELGDSALYFCASSVELLPNTGELFFGEGSRLTVL.